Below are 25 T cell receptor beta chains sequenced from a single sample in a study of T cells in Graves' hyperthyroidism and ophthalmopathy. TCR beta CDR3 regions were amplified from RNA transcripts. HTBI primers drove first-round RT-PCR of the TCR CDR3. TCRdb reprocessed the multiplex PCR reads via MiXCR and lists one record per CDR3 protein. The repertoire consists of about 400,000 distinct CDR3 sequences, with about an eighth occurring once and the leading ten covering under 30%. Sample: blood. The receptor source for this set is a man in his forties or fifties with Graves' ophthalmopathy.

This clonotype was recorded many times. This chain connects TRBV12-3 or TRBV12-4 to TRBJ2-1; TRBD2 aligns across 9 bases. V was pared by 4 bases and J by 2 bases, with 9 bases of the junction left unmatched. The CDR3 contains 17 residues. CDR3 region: CASSSTSGLATYNEQFF. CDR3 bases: TGTGCCAGCAGTTCAACCTCGGGACTAGCAACCTACAATGAGCAGTTCTTC.

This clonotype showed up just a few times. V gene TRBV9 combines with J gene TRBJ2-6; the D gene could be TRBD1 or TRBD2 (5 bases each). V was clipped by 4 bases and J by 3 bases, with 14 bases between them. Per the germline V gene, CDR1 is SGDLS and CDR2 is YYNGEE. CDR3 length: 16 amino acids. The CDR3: CASSLPRGGGANVLTF. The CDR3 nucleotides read TGTGCCAGCAGCCTCCCACGGGGCGGTGGGGCCAACGTCCTGACTTTC.

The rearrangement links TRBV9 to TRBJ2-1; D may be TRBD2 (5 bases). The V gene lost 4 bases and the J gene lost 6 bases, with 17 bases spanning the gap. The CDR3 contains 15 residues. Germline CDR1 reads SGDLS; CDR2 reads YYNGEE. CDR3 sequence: CASSMTSGLFNEQFF. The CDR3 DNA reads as TGTGCCAGCAGCATGACCTCGGGGTTGTTCAATGAGCAGTTCTTC.

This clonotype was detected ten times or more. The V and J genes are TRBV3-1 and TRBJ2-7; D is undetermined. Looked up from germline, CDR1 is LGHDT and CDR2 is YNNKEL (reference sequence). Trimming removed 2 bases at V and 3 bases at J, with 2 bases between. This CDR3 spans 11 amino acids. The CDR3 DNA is TGTGCCAGCAGCCAAATCTACGAGCAGTACTTC. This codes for CASSQIYEQYF.

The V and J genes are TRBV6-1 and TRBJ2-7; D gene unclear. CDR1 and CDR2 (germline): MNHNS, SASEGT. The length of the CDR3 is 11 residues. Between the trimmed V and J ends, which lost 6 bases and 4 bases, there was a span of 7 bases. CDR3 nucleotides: TGTGCCAGCAGGGAAAAATACGAGCAGTACTTC. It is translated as CASREKYEQYF.

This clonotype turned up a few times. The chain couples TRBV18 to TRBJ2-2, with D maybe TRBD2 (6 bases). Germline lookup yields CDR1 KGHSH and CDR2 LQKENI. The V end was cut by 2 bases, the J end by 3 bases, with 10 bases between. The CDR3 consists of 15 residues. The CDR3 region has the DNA TGTGCCAGCTCACCAAGCCAGCGGGACACCGGGGAGCTGTTTTTT. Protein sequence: CASSPSQRDTGELFF.

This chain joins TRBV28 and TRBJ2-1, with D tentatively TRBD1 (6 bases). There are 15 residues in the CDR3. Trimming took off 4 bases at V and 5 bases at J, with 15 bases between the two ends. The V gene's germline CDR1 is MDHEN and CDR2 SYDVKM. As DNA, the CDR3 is TGTGCCAGCAGTTCCCCGGACAGAATGAACAATGAGCAGTTCTTC. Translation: CASSSPDRMNNEQFF.

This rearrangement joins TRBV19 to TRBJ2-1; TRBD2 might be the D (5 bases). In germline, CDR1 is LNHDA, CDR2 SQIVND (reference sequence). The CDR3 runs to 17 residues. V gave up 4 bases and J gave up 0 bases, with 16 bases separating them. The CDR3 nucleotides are TGTGCCAGTAGTACCATTGGAGCGGAGGCCTCCTACAATGAGCAGTTCTTC. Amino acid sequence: CASSTIGAEASYNEQFF. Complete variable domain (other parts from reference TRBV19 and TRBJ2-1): DGGITQSPKYLFRKEGQNVTLSCEQNLNHDAMYWYRQDPGQGLRLIYYSQIVNDFQKGDIAEGYSVSREKKESFPLTVTSAQKNPTAFYLCASSTIGAEASYNEQFFGPGTRLTVL.

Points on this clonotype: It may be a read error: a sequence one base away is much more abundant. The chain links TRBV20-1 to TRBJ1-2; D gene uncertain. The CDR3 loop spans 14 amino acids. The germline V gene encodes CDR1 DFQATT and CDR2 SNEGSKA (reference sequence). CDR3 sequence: CGARENGENYGYTF. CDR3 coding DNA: TGCGGTGCTAGAGAAAACGGCGAAAACTATGGCTACACCTTC.

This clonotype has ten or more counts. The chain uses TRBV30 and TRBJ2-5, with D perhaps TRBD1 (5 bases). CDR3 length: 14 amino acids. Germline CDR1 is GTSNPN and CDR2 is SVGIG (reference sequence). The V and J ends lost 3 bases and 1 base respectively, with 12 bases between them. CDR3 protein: CAWRGAGLQETQYF. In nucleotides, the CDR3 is TGTGCCTGGAGAGGGGCAGGCCTCCAAGAGACCCAGTACTTC.

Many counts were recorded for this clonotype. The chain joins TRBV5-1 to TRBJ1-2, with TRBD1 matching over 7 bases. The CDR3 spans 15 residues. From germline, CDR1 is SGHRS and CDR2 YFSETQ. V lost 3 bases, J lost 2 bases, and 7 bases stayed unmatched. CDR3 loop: CASSYTGDGNYGYTF. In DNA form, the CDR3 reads TGCGCCAGCAGCTATACAGGGGATGGAAACTATGGCTACACCTTC.

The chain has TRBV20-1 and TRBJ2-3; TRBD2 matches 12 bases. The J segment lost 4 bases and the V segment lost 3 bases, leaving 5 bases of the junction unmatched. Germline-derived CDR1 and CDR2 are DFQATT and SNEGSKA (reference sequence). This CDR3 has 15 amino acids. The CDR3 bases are TGCAGTGCTAGCTCTAGCGGGAGGGCCCCAGATACGCAGTATTTT. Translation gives CSASSSGRAPDTQYF.

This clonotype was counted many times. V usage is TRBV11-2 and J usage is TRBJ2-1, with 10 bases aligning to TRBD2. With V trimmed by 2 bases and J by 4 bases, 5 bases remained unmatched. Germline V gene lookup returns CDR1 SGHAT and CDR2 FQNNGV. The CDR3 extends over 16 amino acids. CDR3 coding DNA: TGTGCCAGCAGCTTACAAGCGGGAGGGAGATACAATGAGCAGTTCTTC. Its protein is CASSLQAGGRYNEQFF.

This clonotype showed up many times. The CDR3 loop reads CASSQAGGTVGEQFF. In nucleotides, the CDR3 is TGTGCCAGCAGCCAAGCGGGAGGCACCGTGGGAGAGCAGTTCTTC. V is TRBV3-1 and J is TRBJ2-1; the match to TRBD2 covers 7 bases. Losses at the gene ends were 1 base for V and 10 bases for J; bases not matched to a gene: 10. Germline CDR1 and CDR2: LGHDT and YNNKEL (reference sequence). The CDR3 runs 15 residues.

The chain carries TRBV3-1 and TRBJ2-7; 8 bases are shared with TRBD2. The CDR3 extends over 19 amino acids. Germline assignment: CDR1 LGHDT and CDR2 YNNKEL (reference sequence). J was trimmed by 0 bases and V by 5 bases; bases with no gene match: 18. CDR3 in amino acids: CASSKGVRAGVGSSYEQYF. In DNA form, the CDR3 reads TGTGCCAGCAGCAAAGGGGTTCGAGCGGGAGTAGGCAGCTCCTACGAGCAGTACTTC.

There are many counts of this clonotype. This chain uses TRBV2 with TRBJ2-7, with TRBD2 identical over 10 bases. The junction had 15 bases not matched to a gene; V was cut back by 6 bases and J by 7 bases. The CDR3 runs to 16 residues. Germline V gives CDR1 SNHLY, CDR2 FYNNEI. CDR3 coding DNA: TGTGCCAGCAGCCTTAATCCACCGGGACTAGCGAGGGAGCAGTACTTC. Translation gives CASSLNPPGLAREQYF.

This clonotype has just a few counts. CDR3 coding DNA: TGCAGTGCTAGAGTACTCGGACTAGCGGGAGCTTACGAGCAGTACTTC. Translated, it gives CSARVLGLAGAYEQYF. The chain employs TRBV20-1 and TRBJ2-7, with 13 nucleotides matching TRBD2. V shed 1 base, J shed 4 bases, and the junction held 7 bases outside the gene matches. The CDR3 is made up of 16 amino acids. The germline gives CDR1 DFQATT, CDR2 SNEGSKA (reference sequence).

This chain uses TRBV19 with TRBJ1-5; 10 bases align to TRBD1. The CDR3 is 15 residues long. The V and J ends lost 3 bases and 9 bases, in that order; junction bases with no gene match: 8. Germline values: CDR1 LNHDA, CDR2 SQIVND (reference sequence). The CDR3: CASSIQTGGVRPQHF. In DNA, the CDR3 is TGTGCCAGTAGTATCCAGACAGGGGGCGTGAGGCCCCAGCATTTT.

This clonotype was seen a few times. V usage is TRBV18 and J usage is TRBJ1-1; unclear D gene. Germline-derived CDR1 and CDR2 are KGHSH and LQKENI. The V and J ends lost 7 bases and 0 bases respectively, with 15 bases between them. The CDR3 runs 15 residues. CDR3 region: CASLLGHTMNTEAFF. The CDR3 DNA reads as TGTGCCAGCTTACTTGGGCACACCATGAACACTGAAGCTTTCTTT. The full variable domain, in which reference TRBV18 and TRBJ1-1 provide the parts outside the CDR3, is NAGVMQNPRHLVRRRGQEARLRCSPMKGHSHVYWYRQLPEEGLKFMVYLQKENIIDESGMPKERFSAEFPKEGPSILRIQQVVRGDSAAYFCASLLGHTMNTEAFFGQGTRLTVV.

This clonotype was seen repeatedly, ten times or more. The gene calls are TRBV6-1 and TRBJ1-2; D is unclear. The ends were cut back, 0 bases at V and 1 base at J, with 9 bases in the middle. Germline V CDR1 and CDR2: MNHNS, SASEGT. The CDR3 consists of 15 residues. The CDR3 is CASSEAHSLNYGYTF. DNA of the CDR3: TGTGCCAGCAGTGAAGCTCACAGCCTTAACTATGGCTACACCTTC.

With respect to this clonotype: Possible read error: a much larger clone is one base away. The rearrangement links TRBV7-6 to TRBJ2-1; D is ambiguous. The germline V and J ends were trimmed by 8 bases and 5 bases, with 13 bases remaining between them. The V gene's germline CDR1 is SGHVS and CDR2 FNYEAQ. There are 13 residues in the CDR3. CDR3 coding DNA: TGTGCCAGCGGCCACCGAATGAACAATGAGCAGTTCTTC. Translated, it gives CASGHRMNNEQFF.

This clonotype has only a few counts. The CDR3 DNA follows: TGCAGTGCTAACCGGGACAGCTATGGCTACACCTTC. Its translation is CSANRDSYGYTF. The V gene is TRBV20-1, the J gene TRBJ1-2; TRBD1 agrees at 7 bases. Per the germline V gene, CDR1 is DFQATT and CDR2 is SNEGSKA (reference sequence). Trimming took 4 bases from V and 4 from J; bases not matched to a gene: 3. The CDR3 runs to 12 residues.

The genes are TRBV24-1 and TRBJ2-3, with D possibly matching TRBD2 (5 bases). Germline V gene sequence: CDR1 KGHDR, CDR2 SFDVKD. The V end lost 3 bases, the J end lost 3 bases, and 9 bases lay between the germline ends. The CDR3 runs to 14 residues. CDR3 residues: CATSDTRTTDTQYF. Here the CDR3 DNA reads TGTGCCACCAGTGATACTAGGACTACAGATACGCAGTATTTT.

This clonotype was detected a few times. Here the CDR3 reads CASQGAISTEAFF. The CDR3 region has the DNA TGTGCCAGCCAGGGGGCGATCAGTACTGAAGCTTTCTTT. V gene TRBV7-2 combines with J gene TRBJ1-1; 8 bases are shared with TRBD1. Germline-derived CDR1 and CDR2 are SGHTA and FQGNSA. V was clipped by 8 bases and J by 5 bases; unmatched bases: 7. The CDR3 covers 13 residues.

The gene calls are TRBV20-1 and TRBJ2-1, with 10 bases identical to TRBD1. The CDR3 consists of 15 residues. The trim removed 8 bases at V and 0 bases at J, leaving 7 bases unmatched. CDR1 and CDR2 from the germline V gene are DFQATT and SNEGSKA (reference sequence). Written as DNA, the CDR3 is TGCAGTCGGGATAGGACAGGGGGCTCCTACAATGAGCAGTTCTTC. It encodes CSRDRTGGSYNEQFF.